The clone carrying this TCR beta chain was observed once. The antigen remains undetermined. Sequenced by immunoSEQ multiplex PCR; TCRdb stores in-frame clones only, minus some. The sample holds approximately 100,000 clones, 90% to 95% seen once. CDR3 length: 14 residues. With V trimmed by 3 bases and J by 3 bases, 5 bases remained unmatched. The germline V gene encodes CDR1 KGHSY and CDR2 FQNENV. The data belong to a study of T cell responses to AZD1222 COVID-19 vaccine. Overall study: Whether given at about 4 or about 12 weeks, second doses were pooled.

Study outcomes and limitations: Mostly white British, mostly female donors; authors suggested clonal diversity may be underestimated. The peak T cell response came first, and repertoires were sampled only after it. Spike-specific TCR breadth and depth went up after people got two AZD1222 doses.

The origin of this receptor is an adult in good health. The material was peripheral blood, obtained on day 0 of AZD1222 vaccination. The V call is TRBV16, the J call TRBJ2-7, with 7 bases aligning to TRBD1. The CDR3 DNA is TGTGCCAGCAGCCATGACAGGGATTTCTACGAGCAGTACTTC. Translation: CASSHDRDFYEQYF.